This TCR beta chain was captured in a study of CD8+CD57+ T cells in acquired aplastic anemia. Study-wide context: Quantities of DNA derived from sorted CD4+ and CD8+ cells averaged about 3.2 ug.

Study-wide findings and caveats: Levels of CD8+ Simpson's diversity were not significantly distinct in patients versus controls.

Remarks on this clonotype: Its antigen is not known.

Germline V gives CDR1 SGHVT, CDR2 SQSDAQ. CDR3 length equals 13 residues. Trimming cost V 5 bases and J 7 bases, with 15 bases left between them. An expansion of CD8+CD57+ cells by flow cytometry had been shown in patients chosen for sequencing. TCR beta VDJ and CDR3 profiling used genomic DNA as template. TCRdb reanalysed the reads using MiXCR and keeps one entry per CDR3 protein. The sample includes 160,000 or so distinct CDR3 sequences, 71% of them seen just once. The chain couples TRBV7-4 to TRBJ2-7; D unresolved. This receptor was obtained from a human donor with aplastic anemia. Sequencing was performed on sorted CD4+, CD8+, or CD8+CD57+ T cells (not recorded which) from PBMCs. The CDR3 protein is CASSQGSGGEQYF. The CDR3 nucleotides are TGTGCCAGCAGCCAAGGGTCGGGTGGTGAGCAGTACTTC.